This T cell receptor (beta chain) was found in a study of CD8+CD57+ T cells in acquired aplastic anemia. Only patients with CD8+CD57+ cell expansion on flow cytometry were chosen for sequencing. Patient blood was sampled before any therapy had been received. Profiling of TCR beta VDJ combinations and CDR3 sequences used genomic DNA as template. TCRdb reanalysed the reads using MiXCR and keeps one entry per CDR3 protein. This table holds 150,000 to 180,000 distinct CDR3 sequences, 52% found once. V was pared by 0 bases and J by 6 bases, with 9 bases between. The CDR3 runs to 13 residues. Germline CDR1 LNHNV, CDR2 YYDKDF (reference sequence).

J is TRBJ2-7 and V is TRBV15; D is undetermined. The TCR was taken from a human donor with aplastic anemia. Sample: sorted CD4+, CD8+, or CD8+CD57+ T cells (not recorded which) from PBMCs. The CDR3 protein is CATSRDVGGEQYF. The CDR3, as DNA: TGTGCCACCAGCAGAGATGTAGGCGGCGAGCAGTACTTC.